This is a list of T cell receptor beta chains from one sample in a study of CD8+CD57+ T cells in acquired aplastic anemia. TCRdb recomputed calls from the reads with MiXCR, one row per CDR3 protein. The data contain a few hundred thousand distinct CDR3 sequences, under 80% of them singletons. The material sequenced was sorted CD4+, CD8+, or CD8+CD57+ T cells (not recorded which) from PBMCs. Receptors originate from a human donor in good health, serving as a control. Each CDR3 is given with its conserved first and last residue. The D gene is left open where the match is weak. Rows may omit the clone size; those that give it use once, few, many or a size class.

d_call: .
clone_size: .
v_call: TRBV19
j_call: TRBJ2-2
cdr3_nt: TGTGCCAGTACCAACGGACGGGCAGGCACCGGGGAGCTGTTTTTT
cdr3_aa: CASTNGRAGTGELFF

d_call: .
clone_size: .
v_call: TRBV9
j_call: TRBJ1-2
cdr3_nt: TGTGCCAGCAGCGCAGTTCCTAGAGGGGTACGACACACCTTC
cdr3_aa: CASSAVPRGVRHTF

d_call: TRBD2
clone_size: .
v_call: TRBV10-3
j_call: TRBJ2-5
cdr3_nt: TGTGCCATCAGTGATACGGGGGGGGGGGAGACCCAGTACTTC
cdr3_aa: CAISDTGGGETQYF

d_call: TRBD1
clone_size: .
v_call: TRBV20-1
j_call: TRBJ1-1
cdr3_nt: TGCAGTGCTGGCCTCCGACAGGGGGCAACTGAAGCTTTCTTT
cdr3_aa: CSAGLRQGATEAFF

d_call: .
clone_size: .
v_call: TRBV7-2
j_call: TRBJ1-1
cdr3_nt: TGTGCCAGCAGCTCAGGGGATCTGAATACTCAAGCTTTCTTT
cdr3_aa: CASSSGDLNTQAFF

d_call: .
clone_size: once
v_call: TRBV7-6
j_call: TRBJ1-2
cdr3_nt: TGTGCCAGCGGGTTACGTCACAAATATGGCTACACCTTC
cdr3_aa: CASGLRHKYGYTF

d_call: TRBD2
clone_size: .
v_call: TRBV29-1
j_call: TRBJ2-1
cdr3_nt: TGCAGCGGTCAGACTAGCGGGCAGGGGGATGAGCAGTTCTTC
cdr3_aa: CSGQTSGQGDEQFF

d_call: .
clone_size: .
v_call: TRBV6-2/TRBV6-3
j_call: TRBJ1-6
cdr3_nt: TGTGCCAGTAGTTTGGCAGGGCATAATTCACCCCTCCACTTT
cdr3_aa: CASSLAGHNSPLHF

d_call: .
clone_size: once
v_call: TRBV2
j_call: TRBJ1-2
cdr3_nt: TGTGCCAGCAGCTTAGCGCTTGGTGGCTACACCTTC
cdr3_aa: CASSLALGGYTF

d_call: .
clone_size: .
v_call: TRBV5-1
j_call: TRBJ2-5
cdr3_nt: TGCGCCAGCAGCTTGTTCAGGAACACTGAGACCCAGTACTTC
cdr3_aa: CASSLFRNTETQYF

d_call: TRBD1
clone_size: once
v_call: TRBV7-2
j_call: TRBJ1-2
cdr3_nt: TGTGCCAGCAGCGTAGCCCGCAGGGGGCACTATGGCTACAACTTC
cdr3_aa: CASSVARRGHYGYNF

d_call: TRBD2
clone_size: many
v_call: TRBV7-3
j_call: TRBJ2-1
cdr3_nt: TGTGCCAGCAGCCCCCCCGAAGCGGGGGGCTTCAATGAGCAGTTCTTC
cdr3_aa: CASSPPEAGGFNEQFF

d_call: .
clone_size: once
v_call: TRBV7-2
j_call: TRBJ2-5
cdr3_nt: TGTGCCAGCAGCGACGTCTGGGCAGGAGAGACCAGCTACTTC
cdr3_aa: CASSDVWAGETSYF

d_call: .
clone_size: .
v_call: TRBV15
j_call: TRBJ2-2
cdr3_nt: TGTGCCACCAGCAGAGTTAGGATCGGGGAGCTGTTTTTT
cdr3_aa: CATSRVRIGELFF

d_call: .
clone_size: .
v_call: TRBV2
j_call: TRBJ1-1
cdr3_nt: TGTGCCAGCCAGGTCCTCTCCCCCGGGACTGAAGCTTTCTTT
cdr3_aa: CASQVLSPGTEAFF

d_call: .
clone_size: few
v_call: TRBV29-1
j_call: TRBJ2-2
cdr3_nt: TGCAGCGCCAATGGGGGCACCGGGGAGCTGTTTTTT
cdr3_aa: CSANGGTGELFF

d_call: .
clone_size: once
v_call: TRBV20-1
j_call: TRBJ2-1
cdr3_nt: TGCAGTGTTAGAGCAGGGGAGGAGTTCTTC
cdr3_aa: CSVRAGEEFF

d_call: .
clone_size: .
v_call: TRBV12-3/TRBV12-4
j_call: TRBJ2-7
cdr3_nt: TGTGCCAGCAGTTTAGGAGGTTTCGACGAGCAGTACTTC
cdr3_aa: CASSLGGFDEQYF

d_call: .
clone_size: .
v_call: TRBV15
j_call: TRBJ2-1
cdr3_nt: TGTGCCACCAGCAGACAGAGAGGGGCATACAATGAGGACTTCTTC
cdr3_aa: CATSRQRGAYNEDFF

d_call: .
clone_size: .
v_call: TRBV15
j_call: TRBJ1-5
cdr3_nt: TGTGCCACCAGCAGAGACAGGTTCCAAAGTCAGCCCCAGCATTTT
cdr3_aa: CATSRDRFQSQPQHF

d_call: TRBD1
clone_size: .
v_call: TRBV25-1
j_call: TRBJ1-2
cdr3_nt: TGTGCCAGCAGTGAATTCGGGACAGGGGCATACTTTCTCGGGGGCTACACCTTC
cdr3_aa: CASSEFGTGAYFLGGYTF

d_call: .
clone_size: few
v_call: TRBV5-5
j_call: TRBJ1-2
cdr3_nt: TGTGCCAGCGGCCTGGGGGCTAACTATGGCTACACCTTC
cdr3_aa: CASGLGANYGYTF

d_call: .
clone_size: many
v_call: TRBV4-3
j_call: TRBJ1-4
cdr3_nt: TGCGCCAGCAGCCAAGATCGGGGGGCGGAGGAAAAACTGTTTTTT
cdr3_aa: CASSQDRGAEEKLFF

d_call: .
clone_size: .
v_call: TRBV7-8
j_call: TRBJ1-1
cdr3_nt: TGTGCCAGCAGCTTAGGGGCCCGGGTTTCTGAAGCCTTCTTT
cdr3_aa: CASSLGARVSEAFF

d_call: .
clone_size: .
v_call: TRBV5-1
j_call: TRBJ2-5
cdr3_nt: TGCGCCAGCAGCGGTGGATCGGGGCAAGCGACCCAGTACTTC
cdr3_aa: CASSGGSGQATQYF

d_call: TRBD1
clone_size: many
v_call: TRBV9
j_call: TRBJ2-7
cdr3_nt: TGTGCCAGCAGCGCCCGGACAGGGAGCTCCTACGAGCAGTACTTC
cdr3_aa: CASSARTGSSYEQYF

d_call: .
clone_size: .
v_call: TRBV7-9
j_call: TRBJ1-5
cdr3_nt: TGTGCCAGCAGCTGCGCAGGAAAGACGGAGTACCTGCCCCAGCATTTT
cdr3_aa: CASSCAGKTEYLPQHF

d_call: TRBD1
clone_size: many
v_call: TRBV6-5
j_call: TRBJ1-5
cdr3_nt: TGTGCCAGCAGTTACATGAGGGGGCGGGATCAGCCCCAGCATTTT
cdr3_aa: CASSYMRGRDQPQHF

d_call: .
clone_size: many
v_call: TRBV5-6
j_call: TRBJ1-2
cdr3_nt: TGTGCCAGCAGCTTGAGGCAGGCAGTTCGAGGCTACACCTTC
cdr3_aa: CASSLRQAVRGYTF

d_call: .
clone_size: many
v_call: TRBV20-1
j_call: TRBJ2-6
cdr3_nt: TGCAGTGCTAGAAGGACCGCCCTTTCTGGGGCCAACGTCCTGACTTTC
cdr3_aa: CSARRTALSGANVLTF

d_call: .
clone_size: .
v_call: TRBV20-1
j_call: TRBJ1-1
cdr3_nt: TGCAGTGCCCTCCGTAGTGGACTCGAGCAAGCTTTCTTT
cdr3_aa: CSALRSGLEQAFF

d_call: TRBD1
clone_size: .
v_call: TRBV5-4
j_call: TRBJ1-1
cdr3_nt: TGCGCCAGCAGCTTAGCTCCTCGACAGGGGTACATGAACACTGAAGCTTTCTTT
cdr3_aa: CASSLAPRQGYMNTEAFF

d_call: TRBD1
clone_size: .
v_call: TRBV7-3
j_call: TRBJ1-1
cdr3_nt: TGTGCCAGCAGCGCCGCGGGACAGGGAAACACTGAAGCTTTT
cdr3_aa: CASSAAGQGNTEAF

d_call: .
clone_size: .
v_call: TRBV9
j_call: TRBJ2-7
cdr3_nt: TGTGCCAGCAGCTCCCACGGGACAACCTACGAGCAGTACTTC
cdr3_aa: CASSSHGTTYEQYF

d_call: TRBD1
clone_size: .
v_call: TRBV12-3/TRBV12-4
j_call: TRBJ2-3
cdr3_nt: TGTGCCAGCAGTTCAAACAGGGGTCAGGGCACAGATACGCAGTATTTT
cdr3_aa: CASSSNRGQGTDTQYF

d_call: .
clone_size: medium-sized
v_call: TRBV15
j_call: TRBJ1-5
cdr3_nt: TGTGCCACCAGCAGAGATCCGGGAGGACAACTTATACCCCAGCATTTT
cdr3_aa: CATSRDPGGQLIPQHF

d_call: .
clone_size: .
v_call: TRBV7-8
j_call: TRBJ1-1
cdr3_nt: TGTGCCAGCAGCGTATCAGGATCGGATACGCAGTATTTTTTT
cdr3_aa: CASSVSGSDTQYFF

d_call: .
clone_size: many
v_call: TRBV25-1
j_call: TRBJ1-2
cdr3_nt: TGTGCCAGCAGCGCCGCAGACCGGACAGATTATGGCTACACCTTC
cdr3_aa: CASSAADRTDYGYTF

d_call: .
clone_size: few
v_call: TRBV29-1
j_call: TRBJ1-2
cdr3_nt: TGCAGCGTTGTAGGACAGTTCTATGGCTACACCTTC
cdr3_aa: CSVVGQFYGYTF

d_call: .
clone_size: few
v_call: TRBV7-9
j_call: TRBJ2-7
cdr3_nt: TGTGCCAGCAGTTACATAGCCGGCTACGAGCAGTACTTC
cdr3_aa: CASSYIAGYEQYF

d_call: .
clone_size: .
v_call: TRBV2
j_call: TRBJ1-6
cdr3_nt: TGTGCCAGCAGCTCTACCGGGCCAGGGTACGATTCGCCCCTCCACTTT
cdr3_aa: CASSSTGPGYDSPLHF

d_call: .
clone_size: few
v_call: TRBV2
j_call: TRBJ1-2
cdr3_nt: TGTGCCAGCAGGAAAAACCGGGACGATGGCTACACCTTC
cdr3_aa: CASRKNRDDGYTF